This T cell receptor (beta chain) was obtained from a study of early T cells in non-severe SARS-CoV-2 infection (dated by TCRdb to about 2021). For context, the study as a whole: Because TCR sequencing relied on bulk RNA taken from unsorted whole blood, pairing of alpha and beta chains was not possible. General study outcomes and caveats: VDJdb matching was skewed toward anti-spike CD8 responses and likely underestimated virus-specific expansions, missing private and CD4 specificities.

CDR1 and CDR2 are read off the germline V gene as SGHVS and FNYEAQ. From its cysteine to its phenylalanine, the CDR3 spans 13 amino acids. CDR3 DNA only is kept here, 39 bases in frame from base 1. V is clipped by 2 bases and J by 0 bases, and the sequence between their germline boundaries is 5 bases long. The study was a case-control design nested within a healthcare worker cohort in London, UK, with weekly nasopharyngeal swab PCR tests and blood sampling. Healthcare workers were enrolled in the week of the UK lockdown, from 23 to 31 March 2020, and were followed every week for up to roughly 15 weeks. Library method: 5' RACE. The run used a NextSeq 500. Unique molecular identifiers were attached to individual cDNA molecules in the TCR library protocol so that sequencing error and PCR bias could be corrected. Both TCR alpha and beta chains were sequenced, and tight co-correlation was observed between alpha and beta sequence abundances in each sample. As for how the authors treated the data: V gene, J gene and CDR3 annotation of TCR sequences was performed with Decombinator V4. TCRs were defined as expanded if a significant change between any two time points was detected under a Poisson model with p below 0.0001. Abundances of TCRs were expressed as counts per million after normalisation to the total number of TCRs sequenced in each sample. MAIT TCRs were defined by TRAV1-2 paired with TRAJ12, TRAJ20 or TRAJ33, and iNKT TCRs by TRAV10 paired with TRAJ18. VDJdb, accessed 1 November 2021, was searched for CMV, EBV and SARS-CoV-2 annotated TCRs, with TCRs annotated for multiple antigens excluded. Starting from the raw public reads, TCRdb applied fastp trimming at Q25, assembled clones with MiXCR and retained in-frame beta chains. Rows matching on CDR3 protein sequence are summarized as one entry with the most common DNA and genes. The V and J calls here are based on TCRdb, not the publication. The sample table lists tens of thousands of distinct CDR3 sequences, under 7.5% of them with a count of one. 5.8% of the sample is in the top ten clones.

A remark on this clonotype: No antigen is known for it. No much larger clonotype is one base removed from it; base qualities were not supplied.

The source is an adult who was a healthcare worker with PCR-confirmed SARS-CoV-2 infection or an uninfected control (not recorded which). Material: whole blood, obtained at baseline. The sequence links TRBV7-6 to TRBJ2-7; there is no confident call for the D gene. The CDR3 in this case is CASSLKSSYEQYF. The nucleotides are TGTGCCAGCAGCTTAAAGTCCTCCTACGAGCAGTACTTC.